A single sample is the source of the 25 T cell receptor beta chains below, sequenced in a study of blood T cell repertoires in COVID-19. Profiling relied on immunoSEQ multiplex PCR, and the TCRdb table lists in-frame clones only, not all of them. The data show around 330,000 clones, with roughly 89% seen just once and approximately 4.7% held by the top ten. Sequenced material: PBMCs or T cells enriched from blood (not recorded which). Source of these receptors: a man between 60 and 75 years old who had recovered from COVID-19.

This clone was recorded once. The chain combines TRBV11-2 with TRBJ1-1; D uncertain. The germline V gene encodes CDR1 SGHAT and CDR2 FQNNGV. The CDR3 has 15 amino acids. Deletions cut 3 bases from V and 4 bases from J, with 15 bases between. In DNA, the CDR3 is TGTGCCAGCAGCTTGCTGTCCCAGGTGGGCACTGAAGCTTTCTTT. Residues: CASSLLSQVGTEAFF.

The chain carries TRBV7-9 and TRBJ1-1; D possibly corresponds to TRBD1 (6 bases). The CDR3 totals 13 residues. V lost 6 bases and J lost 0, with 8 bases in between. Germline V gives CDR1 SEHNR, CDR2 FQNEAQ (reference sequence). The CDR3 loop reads CASRGALNTEAFF. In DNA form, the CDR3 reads TGTGCCAGCAGGGGGGCCCTGAACACTGAAGCTTTCTTT.

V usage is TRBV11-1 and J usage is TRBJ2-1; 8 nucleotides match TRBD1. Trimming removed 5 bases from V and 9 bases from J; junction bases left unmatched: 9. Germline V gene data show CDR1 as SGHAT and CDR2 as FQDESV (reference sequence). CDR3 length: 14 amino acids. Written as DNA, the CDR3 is TGTGCCAGCAGCGCTGAAGACAGGGGTAGTGAGCAGTTCTTC. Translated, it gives CASSAEDRGSEQFF.

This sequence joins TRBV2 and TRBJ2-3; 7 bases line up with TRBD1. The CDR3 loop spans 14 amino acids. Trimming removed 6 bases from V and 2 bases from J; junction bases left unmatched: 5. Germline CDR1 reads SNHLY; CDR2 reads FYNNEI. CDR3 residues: CASSRQGNTDTQYF. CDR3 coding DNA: TGTGCCAGCAGCCGACAGGGAAACACAGATACGCAGTATTTT. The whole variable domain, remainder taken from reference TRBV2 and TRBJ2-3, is EPEVTQTPSHQVTQMGQEVILRCVPISNHLYFYWYRQILGQKVEFLVSFYNNEISEKSEIFDDQFSVERPDGSNFTLKIRSTKLEDSAMYFCASSRQGNTDTQYFGPGTRLTVL.

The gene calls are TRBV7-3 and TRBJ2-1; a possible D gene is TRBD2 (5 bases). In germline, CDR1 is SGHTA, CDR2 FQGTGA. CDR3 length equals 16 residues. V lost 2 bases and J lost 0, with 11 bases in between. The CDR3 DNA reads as TGTGCCAGCAGCTTATTAGCGACCAGCTCCTACAATGAGCAGTTCTTC. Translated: CASSLLATSSYNEQFF.

The CDR3 coding sequence is TGCGCCAGCAGCCCCGTACCCCGGGATACGCAGTATTTT. Translation: CASSPVPRDTQYF. The chain links TRBV5-1 to TRBJ2-3; unclear D gene. The V gene's germline CDR1 is SGHRS and CDR2 YFSETQ. Trimming took off 4 bases at V and 6 bases at J, with 12 bases between the two ends. The length of the CDR3 is 13 residues.

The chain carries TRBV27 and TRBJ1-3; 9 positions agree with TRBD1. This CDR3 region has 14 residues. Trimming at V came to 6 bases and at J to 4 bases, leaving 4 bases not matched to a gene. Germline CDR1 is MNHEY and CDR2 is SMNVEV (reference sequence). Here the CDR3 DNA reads TGTGCCAGCAGGGGACAGGGAGGCGGAAACACCATATATTTT. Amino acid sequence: CASRGQGGGNTIYF.

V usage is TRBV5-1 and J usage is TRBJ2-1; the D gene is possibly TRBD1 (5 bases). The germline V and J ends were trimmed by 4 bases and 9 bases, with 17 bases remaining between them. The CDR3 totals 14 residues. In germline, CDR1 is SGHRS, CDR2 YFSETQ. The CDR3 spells CASSLGASQGEQFF. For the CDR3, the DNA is TGCGCCAGCAGCCTAGGGGCGTCTCAAGGTGAGCAGTTCTTC.

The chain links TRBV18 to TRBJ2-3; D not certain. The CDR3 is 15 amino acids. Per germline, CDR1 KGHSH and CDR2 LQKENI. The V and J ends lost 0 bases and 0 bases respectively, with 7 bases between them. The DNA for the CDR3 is TGTGCCAGCTCACCACCGGTCAGGAGCACAGATACGCAGTATTTT. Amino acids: CASSPPVRSTDTQYF.

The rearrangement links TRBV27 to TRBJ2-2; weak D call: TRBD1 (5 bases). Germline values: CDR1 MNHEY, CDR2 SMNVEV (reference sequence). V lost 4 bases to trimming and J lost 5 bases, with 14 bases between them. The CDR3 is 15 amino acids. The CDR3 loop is CASSSLQGRTGELFF. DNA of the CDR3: TGTGCCAGCAGTTCCCTTCAGGGTAGAACCGGGGAGCTGTTTTTT.

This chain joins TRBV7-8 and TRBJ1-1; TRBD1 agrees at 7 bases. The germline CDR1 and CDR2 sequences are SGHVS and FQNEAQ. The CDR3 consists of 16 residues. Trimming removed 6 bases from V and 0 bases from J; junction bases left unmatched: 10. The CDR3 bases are TGTGCCAGCAGATACGAGGGGGCAGGGATGAACACTGAAGCTTTCTTT. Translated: CASRYEGAGMNTEAFF.

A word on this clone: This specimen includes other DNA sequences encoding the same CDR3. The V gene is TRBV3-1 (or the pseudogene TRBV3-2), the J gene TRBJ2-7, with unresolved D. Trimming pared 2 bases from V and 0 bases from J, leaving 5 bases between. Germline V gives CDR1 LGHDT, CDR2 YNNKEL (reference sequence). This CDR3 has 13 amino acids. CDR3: CASSQYSSYEQYF. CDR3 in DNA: TGTGCCAGCAGCCAATATAGCTCCTACGAGCAGTACTTC.

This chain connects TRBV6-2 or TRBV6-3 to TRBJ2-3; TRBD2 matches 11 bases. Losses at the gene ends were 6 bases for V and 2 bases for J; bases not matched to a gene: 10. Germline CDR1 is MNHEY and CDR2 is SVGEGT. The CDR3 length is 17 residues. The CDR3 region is CASSLRLAGRSTDTQYF. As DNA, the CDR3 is TGTGCCAGCAGCCTACGACTAGCGGGGAGGTCCACAGATACGCAGTATTTT.

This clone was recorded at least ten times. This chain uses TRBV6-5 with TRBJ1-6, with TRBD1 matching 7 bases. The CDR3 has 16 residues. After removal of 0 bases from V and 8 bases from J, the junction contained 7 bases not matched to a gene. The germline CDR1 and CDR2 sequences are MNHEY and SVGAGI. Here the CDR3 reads CASSYSGARGDSPLHF. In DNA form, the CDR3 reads TGTGCCAGCAGTTACTCGGGGGCCAGGGGGGATTCACCCCTCCACTTT.

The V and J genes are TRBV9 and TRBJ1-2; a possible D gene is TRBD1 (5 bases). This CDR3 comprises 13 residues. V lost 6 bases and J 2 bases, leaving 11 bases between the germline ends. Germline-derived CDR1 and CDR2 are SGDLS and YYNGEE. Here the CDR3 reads CASNDRTNYGYTF. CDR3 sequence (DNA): TGTGCCAGCAACGACAGAACAAACTATGGCTACACCTTC.

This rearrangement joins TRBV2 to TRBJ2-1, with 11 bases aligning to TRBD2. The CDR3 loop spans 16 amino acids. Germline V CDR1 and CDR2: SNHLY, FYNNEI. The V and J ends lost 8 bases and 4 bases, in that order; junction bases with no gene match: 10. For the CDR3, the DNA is TGTGCCAGCGACAGTGGGTTAGCGGGAGGGTACAATGAGCAGTTCTTC. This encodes CASDSGLAGGYNEQFF.

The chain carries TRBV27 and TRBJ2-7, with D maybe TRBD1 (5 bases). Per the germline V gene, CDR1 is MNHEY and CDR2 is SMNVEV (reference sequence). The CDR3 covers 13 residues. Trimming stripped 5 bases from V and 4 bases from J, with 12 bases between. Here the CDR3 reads CASSPLTEYEQYF. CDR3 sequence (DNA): TGTGCCAGCAGTCCGTTGACAGAATACGAGCAGTACTTC.

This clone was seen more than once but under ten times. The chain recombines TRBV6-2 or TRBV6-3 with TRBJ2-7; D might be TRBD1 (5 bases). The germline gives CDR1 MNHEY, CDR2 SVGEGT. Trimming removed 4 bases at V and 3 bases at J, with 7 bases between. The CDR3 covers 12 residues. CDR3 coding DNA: TGTGCCAGCAGTTCTCAGGGCTACGAGCAGTACTTC. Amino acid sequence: CASSSQGYEQYF.

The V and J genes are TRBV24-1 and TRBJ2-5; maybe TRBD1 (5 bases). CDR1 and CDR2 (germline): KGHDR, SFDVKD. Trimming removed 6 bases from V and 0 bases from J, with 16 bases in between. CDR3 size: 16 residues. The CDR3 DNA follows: TGTGCCACCAGTAACTCGGCAGGGAAGGACCAAGAGACCCAGTACTTC. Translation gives CATSNSAGKDQETQYF.

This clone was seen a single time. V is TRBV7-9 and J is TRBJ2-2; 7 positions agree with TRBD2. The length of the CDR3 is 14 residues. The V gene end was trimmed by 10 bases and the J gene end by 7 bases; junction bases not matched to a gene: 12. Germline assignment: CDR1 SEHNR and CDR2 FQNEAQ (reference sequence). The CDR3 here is CATTSGGILGELFF. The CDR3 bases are TGTGCCACCACTTCGGGGGGTATACTCGGGGAGCTGTTTTTT.

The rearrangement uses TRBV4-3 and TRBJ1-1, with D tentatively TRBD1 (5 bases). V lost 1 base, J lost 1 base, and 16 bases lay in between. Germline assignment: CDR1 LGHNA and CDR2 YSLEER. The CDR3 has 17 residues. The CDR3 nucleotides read TGCGCCAGCAGCCAAGTGACAGTTAATACAAAGAACACTGAAGCTTTCTTT. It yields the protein CASSQVTVNTKNTEAFF.

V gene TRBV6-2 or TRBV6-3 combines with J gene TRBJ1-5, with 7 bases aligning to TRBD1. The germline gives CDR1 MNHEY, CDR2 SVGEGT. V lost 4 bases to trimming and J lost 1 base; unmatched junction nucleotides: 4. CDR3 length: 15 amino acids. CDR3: CASSWDSVSNQPQHF. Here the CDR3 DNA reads TGTGCCAGCAGTTGGGACAGTGTCAGCAATCAGCCCCAGCATTTT.

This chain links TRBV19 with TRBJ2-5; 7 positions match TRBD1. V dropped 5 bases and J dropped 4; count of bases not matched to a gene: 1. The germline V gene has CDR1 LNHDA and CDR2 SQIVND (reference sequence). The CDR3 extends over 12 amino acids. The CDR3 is CASSSGGETQYF. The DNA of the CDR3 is TGTGCCAGTAGTTCAGGGGGAGAGACCCAGTACTTC.

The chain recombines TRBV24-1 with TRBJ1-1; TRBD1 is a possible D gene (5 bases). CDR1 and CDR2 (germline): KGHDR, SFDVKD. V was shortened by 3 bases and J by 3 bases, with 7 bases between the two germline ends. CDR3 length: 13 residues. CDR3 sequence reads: CATSDPGYTEAFF. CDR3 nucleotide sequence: TGTGCCACCAGTGATCCAGGGTACACTGAAGCTTTCTTT.

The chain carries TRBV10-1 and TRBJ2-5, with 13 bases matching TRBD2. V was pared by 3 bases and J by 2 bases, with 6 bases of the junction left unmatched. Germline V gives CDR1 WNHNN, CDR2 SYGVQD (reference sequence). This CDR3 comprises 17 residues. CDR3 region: CASSDPTSGRPQETQYF. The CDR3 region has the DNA TGCGCCAGCAGTGACCCGACTAGCGGGAGGCCACAAGAGACCCAGTACTTC.